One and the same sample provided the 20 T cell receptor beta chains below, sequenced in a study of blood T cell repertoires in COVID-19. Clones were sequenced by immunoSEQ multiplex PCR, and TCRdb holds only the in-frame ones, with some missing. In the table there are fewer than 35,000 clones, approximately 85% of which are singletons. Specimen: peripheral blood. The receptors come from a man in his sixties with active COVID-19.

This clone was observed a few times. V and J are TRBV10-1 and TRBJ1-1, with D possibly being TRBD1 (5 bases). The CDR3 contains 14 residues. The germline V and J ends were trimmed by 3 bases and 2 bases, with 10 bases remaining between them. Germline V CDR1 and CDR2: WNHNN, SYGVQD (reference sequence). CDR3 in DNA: TGCGCCAGCAGTGACGGAGGGGCTAACACTGAAGCTTTCTTT. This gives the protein CASSDGGANTEAFF.

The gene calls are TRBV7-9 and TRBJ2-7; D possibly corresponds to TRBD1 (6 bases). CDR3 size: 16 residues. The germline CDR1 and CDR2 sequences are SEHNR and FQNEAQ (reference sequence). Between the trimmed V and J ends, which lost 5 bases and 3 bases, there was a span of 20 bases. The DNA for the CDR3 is TGTGCCAGCAGCCCGCAGGGGTGGGGAAGGAACTACGAGCAGTACGTC. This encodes CASSPQGWGRNYEQYV.

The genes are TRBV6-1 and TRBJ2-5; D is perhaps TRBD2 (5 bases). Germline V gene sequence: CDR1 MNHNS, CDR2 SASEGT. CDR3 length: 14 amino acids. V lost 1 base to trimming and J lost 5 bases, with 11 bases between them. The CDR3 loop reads CASSEGLRRETQYF. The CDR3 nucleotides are TGTGCCAGCAGTGAAGGACTTCGGAGGGAGACCCAGTACTTC.

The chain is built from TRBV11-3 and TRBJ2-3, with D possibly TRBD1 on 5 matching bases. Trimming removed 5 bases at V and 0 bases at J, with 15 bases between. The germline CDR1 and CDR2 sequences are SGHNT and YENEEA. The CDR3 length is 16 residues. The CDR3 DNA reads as TGTGCCAGCAGCCCTGGGGCGCAATCTAGCACAGATACGCAGTATTTT. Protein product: CASSPGAQSSTDTQYF.

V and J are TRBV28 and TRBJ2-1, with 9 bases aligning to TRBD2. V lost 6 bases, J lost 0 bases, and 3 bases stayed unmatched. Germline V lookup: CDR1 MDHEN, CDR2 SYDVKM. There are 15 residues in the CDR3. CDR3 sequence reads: CASRGSGSSYNEQFF. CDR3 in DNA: TGTGCCAGCAGGGGTAGCGGGAGCTCCTACAATGAGCAGTTCTTC. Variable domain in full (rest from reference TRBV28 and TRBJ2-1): DVKVTQSSRYLVKRTGEKVFLECVQDMDHENMFWYRQDPGLGLRLIYFSYDVKMKEKGDIPEGYSVSREKKERFSLILESASTNQTSMYLCASRGSGSSYNEQFFGPGTRLTVL.

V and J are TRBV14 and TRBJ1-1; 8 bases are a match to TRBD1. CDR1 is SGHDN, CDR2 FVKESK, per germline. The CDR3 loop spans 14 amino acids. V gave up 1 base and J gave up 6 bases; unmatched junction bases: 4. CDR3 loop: CASSQGTGSPEAFF. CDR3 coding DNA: TGTGCCAGCAGCCAAGGGACAGGGTCCCCTGAAGCTTTCTTT.

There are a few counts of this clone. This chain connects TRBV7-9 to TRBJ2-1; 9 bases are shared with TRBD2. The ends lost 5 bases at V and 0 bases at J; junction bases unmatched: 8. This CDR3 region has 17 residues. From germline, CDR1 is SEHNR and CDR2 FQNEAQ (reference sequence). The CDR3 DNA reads TGTGCCAGCAGCGTTCCTCTAGCGGGACGCTCCTACAATGAGCAGTTCTTC. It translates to CASSVPLAGRSYNEQFF.

The CDR3 spells CASSLFEETQYF. The DNA of the CDR3 is TGTGCCAGCAGCTTGTTTGAGGAGACCCAGTACTTC. This chain uses TRBV11-2 with TRBJ2-5; D uncertain. Germline CDR1 and CDR2: SGHAT and FQNNGV. The germline V and J ends were trimmed by 3 bases and 5 bases, with 7 bases remaining between them. This CDR3 spans 12 amino acids. The complete variable domain, with remaining parts taken from reference TRBV11-2 and TRBJ2-5, reads EAGVAQSPRYKIIEKRQSVAFWCNPISGHATLYWYQQILGQGPKLLIQFQNNGVVDDSQLPKDRFSAERLKGVDSTLKIQPAKLEDSAVYLCASSLFEETQYFGPGTRLLVL.

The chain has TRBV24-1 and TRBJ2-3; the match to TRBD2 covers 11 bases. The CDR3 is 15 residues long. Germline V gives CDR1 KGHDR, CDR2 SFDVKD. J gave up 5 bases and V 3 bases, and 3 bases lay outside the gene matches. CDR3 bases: TGTGCCACCAGTGATAGGGGACTAGCGGTAGATACGCAGTATTTT. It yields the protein CATSDRGLAVDTQYF.

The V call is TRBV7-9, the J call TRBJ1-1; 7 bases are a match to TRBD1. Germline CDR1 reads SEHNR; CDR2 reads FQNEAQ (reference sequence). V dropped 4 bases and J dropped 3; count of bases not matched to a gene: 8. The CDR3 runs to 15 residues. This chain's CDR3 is CASSYAGGGDTEAFF. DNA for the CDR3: TGTGCCAGCAGCTACGCAGGGGGAGGTGACACTGAAGCTTTCTTT.

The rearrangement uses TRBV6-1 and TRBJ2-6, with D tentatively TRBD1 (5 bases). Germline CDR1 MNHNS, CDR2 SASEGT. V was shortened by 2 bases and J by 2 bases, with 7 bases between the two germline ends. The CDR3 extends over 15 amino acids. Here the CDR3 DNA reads TGTGCCAGCAGTGAATCCAGGGCTGGGGCCAACGTCCTGACTTTC. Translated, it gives CASSESRAGANVLTF.

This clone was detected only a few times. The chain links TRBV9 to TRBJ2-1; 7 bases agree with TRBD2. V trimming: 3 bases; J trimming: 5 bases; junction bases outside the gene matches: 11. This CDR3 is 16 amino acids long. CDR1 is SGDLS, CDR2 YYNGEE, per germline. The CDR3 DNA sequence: TGTGCCAGCAGCGGAGCAGCGGGAAAAGCGGACAATGAGCAGTTCTTC. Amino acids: CASSGAAGKADNEQFF.

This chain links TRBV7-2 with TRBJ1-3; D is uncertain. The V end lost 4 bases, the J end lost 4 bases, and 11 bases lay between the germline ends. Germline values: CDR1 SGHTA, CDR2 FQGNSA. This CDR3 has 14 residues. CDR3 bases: TGTGCCAGCAGCTACCCGGGTAGGGGAAACACCATATATTTT. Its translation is CASSYPGRGNTIYF. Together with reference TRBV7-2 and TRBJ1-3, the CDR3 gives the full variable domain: GAGVSQSPSNKVTEKGKDVELRCDPISGHTALYWYRQSLGQGLEFLIYFQGNSAPDKSGLPSDRFSAERTGGSVSTLTIQRTQQEDSAVYLCASSYPGRGNTIYFGEGSWLTVV.

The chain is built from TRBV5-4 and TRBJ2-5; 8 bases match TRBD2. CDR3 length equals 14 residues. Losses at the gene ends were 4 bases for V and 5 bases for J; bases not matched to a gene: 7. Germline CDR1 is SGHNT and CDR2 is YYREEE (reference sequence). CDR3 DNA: TGTGCCAGCAGCCCGAGCGGGGGTTTGGAGACCCAGTACTTC. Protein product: CASSPSGGLETQYF.

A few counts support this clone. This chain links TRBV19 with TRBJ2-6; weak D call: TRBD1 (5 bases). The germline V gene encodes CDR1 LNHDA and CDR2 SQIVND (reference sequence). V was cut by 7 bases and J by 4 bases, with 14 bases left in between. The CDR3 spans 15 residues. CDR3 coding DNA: TGTGCCAGTACCCGACAGCAGTTCGGGGCCAACGTCCTGACTTTC. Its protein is CASTRQQFGANVLTF.

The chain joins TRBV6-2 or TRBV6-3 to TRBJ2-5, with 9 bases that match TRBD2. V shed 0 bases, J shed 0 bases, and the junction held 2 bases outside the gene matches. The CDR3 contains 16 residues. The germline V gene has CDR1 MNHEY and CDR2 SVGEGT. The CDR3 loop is CASSYSASGDQETQYF. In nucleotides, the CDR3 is TGTGCCAGCAGTTACTCGGCTAGCGGGGACCAAGAGACCCAGTACTTC.

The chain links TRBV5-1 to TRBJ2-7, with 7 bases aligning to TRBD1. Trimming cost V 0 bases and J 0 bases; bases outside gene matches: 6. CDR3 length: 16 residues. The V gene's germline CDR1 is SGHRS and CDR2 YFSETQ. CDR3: CASSLATGVTSYEQYF. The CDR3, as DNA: TGCGCCAGCAGCTTGGCTACAGGGGTCACCTCCTACGAGCAGTACTTC.

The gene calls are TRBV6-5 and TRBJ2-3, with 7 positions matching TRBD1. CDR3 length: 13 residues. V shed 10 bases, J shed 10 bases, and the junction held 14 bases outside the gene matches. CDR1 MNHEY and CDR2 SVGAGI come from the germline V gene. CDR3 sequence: CATRGTSGKPQYF. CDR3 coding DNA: TGTGCCACCAGGGGGACAAGCGGAAAACCGCAGTATTTT.

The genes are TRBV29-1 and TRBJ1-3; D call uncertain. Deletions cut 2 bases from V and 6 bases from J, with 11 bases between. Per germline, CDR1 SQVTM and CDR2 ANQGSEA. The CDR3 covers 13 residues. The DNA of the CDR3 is TGCAGCGTTGAACTTTCAGATTCAAACACCATATATTTT. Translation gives CSVELSDSNTIYF.

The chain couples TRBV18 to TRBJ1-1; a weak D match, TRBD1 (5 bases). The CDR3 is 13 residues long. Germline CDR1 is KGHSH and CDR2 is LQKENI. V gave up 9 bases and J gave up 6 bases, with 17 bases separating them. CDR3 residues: CASSNLRDSEAFF. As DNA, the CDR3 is TGTGCCAGTTCGAATCTCCGGGACTCTGAAGCTTTCTTT.